The 19 T cell receptor beta chains presented below share a single source sample, sequenced in a study of T cell repertoires in cytomegalovirus infection. These receptors lack a known antigen. TCRdb recomputed calls from the reads with MiXCR, one row per CDR3 protein. The sample has 250,000 to 400,000 distinct CDR3 sequences, roughly 25% seen once. This specimen was cultured PBMCs, taken from culture after CMV antigen stimulation. The receptors were sampled from a human donor in good health (CMV status not recorded). Some clones in this sample may be carry-over from other donors' samples.

This clonotype was recorded a few times. This chain uses TRBV7-8 with TRBJ1-2; a weak D match, TRBD1 (6 bases). Trimming shortened V by 3 bases and J by 1 base, and 12 bases separated the two germline ends. CDR1 is SGHVS and CDR2 is FQNEAQ in the germline V gene. The CDR3 runs 15 residues. Written as DNA, the CDR3 is TGTGCCAGCAGCTTGTGGACAGATAATAACTATGGCTACACCTTC. Its protein is CASSLWTDNNYGYTF. The whole variable domain, remainder taken from reference TRBV7-8 and TRBJ1-2, is GAGVSQSPRYKVAKRGQDVALRCDPISGHVSLFWYQQALGQGPEFLTYFQNEAQLDKSGLPSDRFFAERPEGSVSTLKIQRTQQEDSAVYLCASSLWTDNNYGYTFGSGTRLTVV.

This clonotype was found many times. This rearrangement joins TRBV7-2 to TRBJ1-5, with 11 bases identical to TRBD1. Germline loops: CDR1 SGHTA, CDR2 FQGNSA. The CDR3 sequence is 14 residues long. The V segment lost 5 bases and the J segment 7 bases; nucleotides outside the gene matches: 4. The CDR3 bases are TGTGCCAGCAGCCGGACAGGGGGCGGCCAGCCCCAGCATTTT. Its protein product is CASSRTGGGQPQHF.

This chain uses TRBV27 with TRBJ2-1; the D gene is possibly TRBD2 (6 bases). Germline assignment: CDR1 MNHEY and CDR2 SMNVEV (reference sequence). CDR3 length: 16 residues. V dropped 0 bases and J dropped 2 bases, with 11 bases sitting between them. The CDR3 DNA follows: TGTGCCAGCAGTTTATCGACGGGAGCACCCTACAATGAGCAGTTCTTC. Its translation: CASSLSTGAPYNEQFF.

The chain combines TRBV4-1 with TRBJ2-1; D is undetermined. The CDR3 length is 16 residues. The germline gives CDR1 MGHRA, CDR2 YSYEKL. The V end was cut by 4 bases, the J end by 5 bases, with 18 bases between. CDR3: CASSPFVGWSNNEQFF. The CDR3 nucleotides are TGCGCCAGCAGCCCCTTCGTTGGCTGGTCCAACAATGAGCAGTTCTTC.

V and J are TRBV2 and TRBJ1-5, with D perhaps TRBD1 (6 bases). CDR1 and CDR2 from the germline V gene are SNHLY and FYNNEI. Trimming took 4 bases from V and 7 from J, leaving 14 bases between them. The CDR3 consists of 14 residues. CDR3 amino acids: CASSVTGKGQPQHF. CDR3 DNA: TGTGCCAGCAGTGTGACAGGAAAGGGGCAGCCCCAGCATTTT.

This clonotype was detected many times. The rearrangement uses TRBV7-7 and TRBJ2-5; D may be TRBD1 (6 bases). Germline-derived CDR1 and CDR2 are SSHAT and FNYEAQ (reference sequence). There are 15 residues in the CDR3. V lost 1 base to trimming and J lost 1 base, with 10 bases between them. The CDR3 bases are TGTGCCAGCAGCTTAGGACCGACAGGCCAAGAGACCCAGTACTTC. This encodes CASSLGPTGQETQYF.

The sample holds a few counts of this clonotype. The chain couples TRBV4-2 to TRBJ2-1; 9 positions agree with TRBD2. CDR3 length: 18 residues. In germline, CDR1 is LGHNA, CDR2 YNFKEQ. V trimming: 1 base; J trimming: 0 bases; junction bases outside the gene matches: 7. Here the CDR3 reads CASSQGQREVRSYNEQFF. The DNA of the CDR3 is TGTGCCAGCAGCCAAGGGCAGCGGGAGGTTCGCTCCTACAATGAGCAGTTCTTC.

The chain has TRBV12-3 or TRBV12-4 and TRBJ1-2, with D unclear. With 0 bases removed from V and 10 bases from J, the gap between germline ends came to 9 bases. The CDR3 contains 12 residues. The CDR3 loop reads CASSLAPGIYTF. CDR3 DNA: TGTGCCAGCAGTTTAGCACCCGGCATCTACACCTTC.

V and J are TRBV30 and TRBJ2-1, with TRBD2 identical over 7 bases. The V and J ends lost 0 bases and 10 bases, in that order; junction bases with no gene match: 3. Germline V gives CDR1 GTSNPN, CDR2 SVGIG (reference sequence). The CDR3 spans 12 residues. CDR3 sequence: CAWSVSSGEQFF. The CDR3 nucleotides read TGTGCCTGGAGTGTCTCTAGCGGAGAGCAGTTCTTC. The full variable domain, its missing parts supplied by reference TRBV30 and TRBJ2-1, is SQTIHQWPATLVQPVGSPLSLECTVEGTSNPNLYWYRQAAGRGLQLLFYSVGIGQISSEVPQNLSASRPQDRQFILSSKKLLLSDSGFYLCAWSVSSGEQFFGPGTRLTVL.

This clonotype was detected only a few times. V is TRBV12-3 or TRBV12-4 and J is TRBJ2-3; D gene ambiguous. V shed 7 bases and J shed 0 bases, with 17 bases lying between them. There are 16 residues in the CDR3. The CDR3 loop is CASTRRAGGSTDTQYF. CDR3 coding DNA: TGTGCCAGCACCCGAAGGGCCGGCGGTAGCACAGATACGCAGTATTTT.

This clonotype was seen many times. The genes are TRBV7-8 and TRBJ2-5, with D perhaps TRBD1 (6 bases). The CDR3 totals 15 residues. CDR1 and CDR2 from the germline V gene are SGHVS and FQNEAQ. V lost 1 base and J 1 base, leaving 10 bases between the germline ends. This chain's CDR3 is CASSLVRGPQETQYF. The CDR3 nucleotides are TGTGCCAGCAGCTTAGTCAGGGGACCCCAAGAGACCCAGTACTTC.

In its sample, this clonotype was seen once. The chain carries TRBV30 and TRBJ2-7, with TRBD2 identical over 8 bases. Trimming cost V 2 bases and J 6 bases; bases outside gene matches: 9. The CDR3 length is 14 residues. Germline CDR1 GTSNPN, CDR2 SVGIG (reference sequence). The CDR3 spells CAWSTGLASSEQYF. The CDR3 DNA is TGTGCCTGGAGTACAGGACTAGCTTCTAGCGAGCAGTACTTC.

This clonotype came up a few times. This rearrangement joins TRBV4-2 to TRBJ1-1; 11 bases map to TRBD1. The length of the CDR3 is 15 residues. Germline lookup yields CDR1 LGHNA and CDR2 YNFKEQ. Trimming took 4 bases from V and 3 from J; bases not matched to a gene: 4. The CDR3 region has the DNA TGTGCCAGCAGCCGAGCGGGACAGGGGGACACTGAAGCTTTCTTT. As protein: CASSRAGQGDTEAFF.

This rearrangement joins TRBV19 to TRBJ2-7, with D uncertain. The CDR3 contains 13 residues. V was pared by 4 bases and J by 5 bases, with 12 bases between. Germline V lookup: CDR1 LNHDA, CDR2 SQIVND (reference sequence). CDR3 DNA: TGTGCCAGTAGTAACCGGCTAGTGGACGAGCAGTACTTC. Its translation: CASSNRLVDEQYF.

The rearrangement links TRBV29-1 to TRBJ2-2; the D is unclear. The germline V gene has CDR1 SQVTM and CDR2 ANQGSEA. Deletions cut 5 bases from V and 5 bases from J, with 6 bases between. CDR3 length: 11 amino acids. The CDR3 nucleotides are TGCAGCGTTCGAGTTACCGGGGAGCTGTTTTTT. Protein sequence: CSVRVTGELFF.

This clonotype was seen a few times. The rearrangement joins TRBV7-8 to TRBJ1-5, with 7 positions matching TRBD1. The V gene's germline CDR1 is SGHVS and CDR2 FQNEAQ. The V gene end was trimmed by 4 bases and the J gene end by 2 bases; junction bases not matched to a gene: 5. This CDR3 is built from 15 residues. Here the CDR3 DNA reads TGTGCCAGCAGCTCTAGAGGGACAGGCAATCAGCCCCAGCATTTT. Its protein product is CASSSRGTGNQPQHF.

This clonotype was recorded at least ten times. V usage is TRBV10-1 and J usage is TRBJ2-7; 9 bases fit TRBD1. V lost 7 bases and J lost 0; bases outside the gene matches: 10. CDR3 length: 16 residues. CDR1 is WNHNN, CDR2 SYGVQD, per germline (reference sequence). The CDR3 sequence: CASNRLGTGSSYEQYV. The CDR3 DNA is TGCGCCAGCAACCGACTGGGGACAGGGAGCTCCTACGAGCAGTACGTC.

J is TRBJ2-1 and V is TRBV12-3 or TRBV12-4; 7 nucleotides match TRBD1. Trimming took 6 bases from V and 5 from J; bases not matched to a gene: 4. The CDR3 runs to 13 residues. DNA for the CDR3: TGTGCCAGCAGAGCGACAGGGAACAATGAGCAGTTCTTC. Translation gives CASRATGNNEQFF.

This chain connects TRBV18 to TRBJ1-2, with TRBD1 matching 8 bases. This CDR3 has 19 residues. The J segment lost 8 bases and the V segment lost 0 bases, leaving 20 bases of the junction unmatched. Germline V gives CDR1 KGHSH, CDR2 LQKENI. CDR3 region: CASSPPALTDRAVQEGYTF. The CDR3 DNA reads as TGTGCCAGCTCACCACCTGCTCTAACGGACAGGGCCGTCCAGGAAGGCTACACCTTC. Full variable domain (outside the CDR3, taken from reference TRBV18 and TRBJ1-2): NAGVMQNPRHLVRRRGQEARLRCSPMKGHSHVYWYRQLPEEGLKFMVYLQKENIIDESGMPKERFSAEFPKEGPSILRIQQVVRGDSAAYFCASSPPALTDRAVQEGYTFGSGTRLTVV.